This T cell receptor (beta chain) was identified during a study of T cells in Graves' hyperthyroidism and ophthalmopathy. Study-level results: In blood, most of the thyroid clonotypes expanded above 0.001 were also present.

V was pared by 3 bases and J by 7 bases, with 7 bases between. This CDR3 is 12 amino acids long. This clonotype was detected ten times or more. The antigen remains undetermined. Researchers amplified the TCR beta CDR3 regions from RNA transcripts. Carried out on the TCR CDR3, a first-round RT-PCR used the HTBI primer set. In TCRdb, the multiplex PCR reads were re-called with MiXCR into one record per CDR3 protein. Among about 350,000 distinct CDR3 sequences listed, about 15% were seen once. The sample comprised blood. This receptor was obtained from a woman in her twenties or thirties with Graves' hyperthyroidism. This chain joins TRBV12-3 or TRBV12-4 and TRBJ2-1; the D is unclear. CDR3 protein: CASSFGQNEQFF. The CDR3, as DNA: TGTGCCAGCAGTTTTGGGCAGAATGAGCAGTTCTTC.